Following are 6 T cell receptor beta chains from one sample sequenced in a study of T cell repertoires in cytomegalovirus infection. What these receptors recognize is not known. MiXCR, applied by TCRdb to the reads, yields one record per CDR3 protein. Of hundreds of thousands of distinct CDR3 sequences listed, roughly 46% were seen once; the top ten hold around two fifths. The starting material was cultured PBMCs, obtained from culture after CMV antigen stimulation. These receptors came from a human donor in good health (CMV status not recorded). Some clones in this sample may be carry-over from other donors' samples.

This clonotype came up a few times. V usage is TRBV19 and J usage is TRBJ1-2; D is possibly TRBD1 (5 bases). V was trimmed by 4 bases and J by 2 bases, leaving 14 bases between them. CDR3 size: 15 residues. CDR1 LNHDA and CDR2 SQIVND come from the germline V gene (reference sequence). The CDR3: CASSKGLTYNYGYTF. The CDR3 coding sequence is TGTGCCAGTAGTAAGGGACTCACTTACAACTATGGCTACACCTTC.

This clonotype has at least ten counts. This chain uses TRBV7-2 with TRBJ2-1; D is perhaps TRBD1 (5 bases). The germline V gene has CDR1 SGHTA and CDR2 FQGNSA. The V and J ends lost 5 bases and 1 base respectively, with 9 bases between them. This CDR3 has 14 amino acids. The CDR3 region has the DNA TGTGCCAGCAGCCCGCCAGGGTCCTACAATGAGCAGTTCTTC. It codes for CASSPPGSYNEQFF. Drawing the rest from reference TRBV7-2 and TRBJ2-1, the complete variable domain is GAGVSQSPSNKVTEKGKDVELRCDPISGHTALYWYRQSLGQGLEFLIYFQGNSAPDKSGLPSDRFSAERTGGSVSTLTIQRTQQEDSAVYLCASSPPGSYNEQFFGPGTRLTVL.

This chain connects TRBV7-2 to TRBJ2-7; D is perhaps TRBD1 or TRBD2 (5 bases each). Between the trimmed V and J ends, which lost 5 bases and 2 bases, there was a span of 19 bases. The CDR3 totals 16 residues. Germline-derived CDR1 and CDR2 are SGHTA and FQGNSA. CDR3 DNA sequence: TGTGCCAGCAGCCCTTACCGATTCCGAGGGGCCTACGAGCAGTACTTC. Translation: CASSPYRFRGAYEQYF.

CDR3 residues: CASSQERGAGANVLTF. The CDR3 coding sequence is TGTGCCAGCAGCCAAGAGAGGGGCGCAGGGGCCAACGTCCTGACTTTC. The chain is built from TRBV14 and TRBJ2-6; perhaps D is TRBD1 or TRBD2 (5 bases each). CDR1 is SGHDN and CDR2 is FVKESK in the germline V gene. The CDR3 is 16 amino acids. Trimming removed 0 bases at V and 4 bases at J, with 10 bases between.

The rearrangement joins TRBV12-3 or TRBV12-4 to TRBJ2-1; TRBD2 matches 8 bases. CDR3 length: 14 residues. Unmatched junction bases numbered 8, after V lost 3 bases and J lost 10 bases. For the CDR3, the DNA is TGTGCCAGCAGTTTGAGTAGCGGGAATCGGGAGCAGTTCTTC. Residues: CASSLSSGNREQFF.

The V and J genes are TRBV6-6 and TRBJ2-5, with 11 positions matching TRBD2. Germline assignment: CDR1 MNHNY and CDR2 SVGAGI (reference sequence). Germline trimming cut 6 bases from V and 4 bases from J; bases unmatched to any gene: 16. The CDR3 length is 18 residues. CDR3 nucleotides: TGTGCCAGCAGCCCAGGACGGACTAGCGGGCACTCTGGAGAGACCCAGTACTTC. Amino acid sequence: CASSPGRTSGHSGETQYF.